This is a list of T cell receptor beta chains from one sample in a study of technical replicates of blood from a few donors. Clones were sequenced by immunoSEQ multiplex PCR, and TCRdb holds only the in-frame ones, with some missing. The sample shows more than 70,000 clones, approximately 93% of them seen only once. Specimen: T cells isolated from PBMCs. The receptor source for this set is a human donor in good health. Each CDR3 is given with its conserved first and last residue. D genes are given only for firm matches. Size is stated for part of the rows, as once, few or many counts, or as a class when the clone is expanded.

NA	TRBJ2-3	TRBV20-1	NA	TGCAGTGCTAGCCCGGCAGATACGCAGTATTTT	CSASPADTQYF
TRBD2	TRBJ2-1	TRBV10-2	once	TGCGCCAGCAGTGAGCTCGGACTAGCGGGAGGCCATGAGCAGTTCTTC	CASSELGLAGGHEQFF
NA	TRBJ2-7	TRBV11-3	NA	TGTGCCAGCAGGGCAGGGACCTACGAGCAGTACTTC	CASRAGTYEQYF
TRBD2	TRBJ2-1	TRBV19	once	TGTGCCAGCCATACAGCGGGAGAAGGGAGGAATGAGCAGTTCTTC	CASHTAGEGRNEQFF
TRBD2	TRBJ2-1	TRBV18	NA	TGTGCCAGCTCACCCGGGAGGGCCTCGTTCGGTGAGCAGTTCTTC	CASSPGRASFGEQFF
NA	TRBJ2-7	TRBV19	once	TGTGCCAGTAGTATAGTGGGGGACTTCGGCGAGCAGTACTTC	CASSIVGDFGEQYF
TRBD1	TRBJ2-5	TRBV7-9	NA	TGTGCCAGCAGCACAAGACAGGGCCAAGAGACCCAGTACTTC	CASSTRQGQETQYF
TRBD1	TRBJ2-1	TRBV6-1	NA	TGTGCCAGCGGGACAGGAATGGGGACTGAGCAGTTCTTC	CASGTGMGTEQFF
TRBD1	TRBJ1-1	TRBV29-1	NA	TGCAGCGCCGTGACAGGGTTGAACACTGAAGCTTTCTTT	CSAVTGLNTEAFF
TRBD1	TRBJ2-7	TRBV7-9	NA	TGTGCCAGCAGCCAGTTCAGGGGGACGGGCGAGCAGTACTTC	CASSQFRGTGEQYF
NA	TRBJ1-3	TRBV4-1	NA	TGCGCCAGCAGCCAAGGTAATTTCGGGGTCTCTGGAAACACCATATATTTT	CASSQGNFGVSGNTIYF
NA	TRBJ1-5	TRBV28	NA	TGTGCCAGCAGTTTAATTGTTCCAGGCAATCAGCCCCAGCATTTT	CASSLIVPGNQPQHF
NA	TRBJ1-2	TRBV5-1	few	TGCGCCAGCAGCTTGAGCCAGGGTATAGCTGGCTACACCTTC	CASSLSQGIAGYTF
NA	TRBJ1-1	TRBV7-3	NA	TGTGCCAGCAGCTCACAGGGAATCACTGAAGCTTTCTTT	CASSSQGITEAFF
NA	TRBJ1-2	TRBV5-1	NA	TGCGCCAGCAGCTTCAGGCAGGGAGGGAATGGCTACACCTTC	CASSFRQGGNGYTF
NA	TRBJ1-5	TRBV13	NA	TGTGCCAGCAGCTTACGAGGGCCTAGCAATCAGCCCCAGCATTTT	CASSLRGPSNQPQHF
NA	TRBJ1-2	TRBV6-6	NA	TGTGCCAGCAGACTTACAGGGCAGGGTGGCTACACCTTC	CASRLTGQGGYTF
TRBD1	TRBJ1-2	TRBV10-1	NA	TGCGCCAGCAGTGAGAGTACCGGGACAGGCTACTATGGCTACACCTTC	CASSESTGTGYYGYTF
NA	TRBJ2-7	TRBV19	NA	TGTGCCAGTAGTATAGGGCAGGGGCGCGAGCAGTACTTC	CASSIGQGREQYF
TRBD1	TRBJ1-3	TRBV28	NA	TGTGCCAGCAGTTCGACAGGGTCAGGAAACACCATATATTTT	CASSSTGSGNTIYF
TRBD1	TRBJ2-5	TRBV5-1	NA	TGCGCCAGCAGCTTGCAGGGGGCTGGGGAGACCCAGTACTTC	CASSLQGAGETQYF
NA	TRBJ1-2	TRBV28	NA	TGTGCCACCACTGACCAGGACTATGGCTACACCTTC	CATTDQDYGYTF
TRBD1	TRBJ1-3	TRBV2	NA	TGTGCCAGCTCCGAACAGGGGTCTGGAAACACCATATATTTT	CASSEQGSGNTIYF
TRBD2	TRBJ2-5	TRBV7-2	NA	TGTGCCAGCAGCCAAACACGGGGAGGGGAGACCCAGTACTTC	CASSQTRGGETQYF
NA	TRBJ1-4	TRBV10-1	NA	TGCGCCAGCAGTGAGTATGTCCAGGGTCGTGGGCAGGGAACTAATGAAAAACTGTTTTTT	CASSEYVQGRGQGTNEKLFF
NA	TRBJ2-1	TRBV30	NA	TGTGCCTGGACCTTAGGGGGGGCCAGCATCGATGAGCAGTTCTTC	CAWTLGGASIDEQFF
NA	TRBJ2-7	TRBV6-6	NA	TGTGCCAGCAACAAGGGCAAAAGACAGCTCTACGAGCAGTACTTC	CASNKGKRQLYEQYF
TRBD1	TRBJ1-1	TRBV5-1	NA	TGCGCCAGCAGCCTGATAGGACAGGGCAACACTGAAGCTTTCTTT	CASSLIGQGNTEAFF
TRBD2	TRBJ2-7	TRBV9	once	TGTGCCAGCAGCGTAACCCCTCGACTAGCGGGTTTCCTCAAAAACCCCTACGAGCAGTACTTC	CASSVTPRLAGFLKNPYEQYF
NA	TRBJ1-2	TRBV19	NA	TGTGCCAGTAGTACGATTCGCGATATTTATGGCTACACCTTC	CASSTIRDIYGYTF
TRBD1	TRBJ2-7	TRBV6-5	NA	TGTGCCAGCAGCCGGACAGGGTCTTTCTACGAGCAGTACTTC	CASSRTGSFYEQYF
TRBD2	TRBJ2-5	TRBV11-2	NA	TGTGCCAGCAGCTTAGGGCCTAGCGGGAGCGGTGCGGAGACCCAGTACTTC	CASSLGPSGSGAETQYF
TRBD1	TRBJ2-7	TRBV19	NA	TGTGCCAGTAGTGCGGGACAGGGGGTGGGCGAGCAGTACTTC	CASSAGQGVGEQYF
TRBD1	TRBJ2-5	TRBV19	NA	TGTGCCAGTAGTCTCGGGACAGCAGGGACCCAGTACTTC	CASSLGTAGTQYF
TRBD2	TRBJ2-5	TRBV7-6	NA	TGTGCCAGCAGGGTTAGCGGGAGGGCCAGAGAGACCCAGTACTTC	CASRVSGRARETQYF
NA	TRBJ1-2	TRBV15	NA	TGTGCCACCACCCCAGGCAGTAACTATGGCTACACCTTC	CATTPGSNYGYTF
NA	TRBJ1-4	TRBV6-5	NA	TGTGCCAGCAGTTCCCTCACAGGGACAACTAATGAAAAACTGTTTTTT	CASSSLTGTTNEKLFF
TRBD1	TRBJ2-4	TRBV29-1	NA	TGCAGCGTTTCCGGACAGGGGTTCAAAAACATTCAGTACTTC	CSVSGQGFKNIQYF
TRBD1	TRBJ1-2	TRBV5-4	NA	TGTGCCAGCAGCGATACAGGGGGGTATGGCTACACCTTC	CASSDTGGYGYTF
TRBD1	TRBJ1-6	TRBV6-6	once	TGTGCCAGCAGTAGGGACAGGGTTGTTAATTCACCCCTCCACTTT	CASSRDRVVNSPLHF
TRBD2	TRBJ2-7	TRBV7-8	NA	TGTGCCAGCAGCCTACCGGGGGGATCCTACGAGCAGTACTTC	CASSLPGGSYEQYF
TRBD2	TRBJ2-3	TRBV11-2	NA	TGTGCCAGCAGCTTAGGTACGGGAGGTGGGGTCACAGATACGCAGTATTTT	CASSLGTGGGVTDTQYF
NA	TRBJ1-5	TRBV6-5	once	TGTGCCAGCAGCCTTACGGAGGGGCGCCGGCAGCCCCAGCATTTT	CASSLTEGRRQPQHF
TRBD2	TRBJ2-3	TRBV23-1	NA	TGCGCCAGCAGATCTCTAGCGGAAAGTCAAGTTGGCGCAGATACGCAGTATTTT	CASRSLAESQVGADTQYF
TRBD1	TRBJ1-2	TRBV30	NA	TGTGCCTGGACCACCGGGACAGGGGATGGCTACACCTTC	CAWTTGTGDGYTF
NA	TRBJ1-1	TRBV29-1	NA	TGCAGCGTTGATCAGTTATCCATGAACACTGAAGCTTTCTTT	CSVDQLSMNTEAFF
TRBD1	TRBJ2-5	TRBV4-1	NA	TGCGCCAGCAGCCATACAGGGGGCCAAGAGACCCAGTACTTC	CASSHTGGQETQYF
NA	TRBJ2-7	TRBV10-3	NA	TGTGCCATCAGTGAGCCCTCGGGTGAGCAGTACTTC	CAISEPSGEQYF
NA	TRBJ2-7	TRBV28	NA	TGTGCCACCATGACGGGGACACCAACCCTTTACGAGCAGTACTTC	CATMTGTPTLYEQYF
TRBD1	TRBJ2-5	TRBV7-3	NA	TGTGCCAGCAGCACTTCCCTTAACAGGGGGCAAGAGACCCAGTACTTC	CASSTSLNRGQETQYF
NA	TRBJ1-2	TRBV7-9	NA	TGTGCCAGCAGCTTCGGAGCGGACGGCTACACCTTC	CASSFGADGYTF
NA	TRBJ1-6	TRBV15	NA	TGTGCCACTACCAAAGGAGATCCCGACGCGTATAATTCACCCCTCCACTTT	CATTKGDPDAYNSPLHF
TRBD2	TRBJ2-2	TRBV7-9	NA	TGTGCCAGCAGCCTAATAAGCGGGGGGCCCACCGGGGAGCTGTTTTTT	CASSLISGGPTGELFF
NA	TRBJ2-2	TRBV5-4	once	TGTGCCAGCAGCTTGGTTCAGACGAACACCGGGGAGCTGTTTTTT	CASSLVQTNTGELFF
TRBD2	TRBJ2-4	TRBV5-8	NA	TGTGCCAGCAGCTTGTATAGCGGGGGCAGATTCCCGTACTTC	CASSLYSGGRFPYF
NA	TRBJ1-1	TRBV5-6	few	TGTGCCAGCAGCTTCGGTCGCACTGAAGCTTTCTTT	CASSFGRTEAFF
NA	TRBJ1-1	TRBV6-6	once	TGTGCCAGCAGAGTGACAGGGAACACTGAAGCTTTCTTT	CASRVTGNTEAFF